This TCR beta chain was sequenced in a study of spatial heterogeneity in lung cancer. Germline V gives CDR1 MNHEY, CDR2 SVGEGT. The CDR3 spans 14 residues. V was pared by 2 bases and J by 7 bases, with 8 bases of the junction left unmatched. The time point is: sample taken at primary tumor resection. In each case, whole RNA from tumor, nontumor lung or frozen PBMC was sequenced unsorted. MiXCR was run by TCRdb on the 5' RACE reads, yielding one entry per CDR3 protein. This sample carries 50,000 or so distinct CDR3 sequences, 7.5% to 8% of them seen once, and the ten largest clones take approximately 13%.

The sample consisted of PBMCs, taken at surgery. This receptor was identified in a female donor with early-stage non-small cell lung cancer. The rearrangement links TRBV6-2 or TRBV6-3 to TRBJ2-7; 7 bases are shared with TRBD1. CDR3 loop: CASSYLGTVGEQYF. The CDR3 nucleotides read TGTGCCAGCAGTTACCTGGGGACAGTGGGGGAGCAGTACTTC.